This T cell receptor beta chain was captured by sequencing in a study of vaccination effects on CD4 cells after COVID-19. Study-level information: Antigen-specific CD4+ T cell clonotypes were called by their expansion after viral peptide-pool culture in ViraFEST. Every well housed around 2.1 million PBMC, which grew in culture alongside around 10 IU/ml IL-2 and 10 ug/ml peptides. Samples were taken post-vaccine, and their median timing was 72 days after the second dose.

Study outcomes and limitations: Infection- and vaccine-induced clones contracted markedly late after vaccination.

This CDR3 spans 12 amino acids. V dropped 3 bases and J dropped 3; count of bases not matched to a gene: 2. Germline CDR1 reads SQVTM; CDR2 reads ANQGSEA. This clone was seen once. Its antigen is not known. The protocol was immunoSEQ multiplex PCR, while the TCRdb copy is restricted to in-frame clones and leaves out a portion. The repertoire holds 7,500 to 10,000 clones, with approximately 72% as singletons. Isolation of CD4+ T cells took place after approximately ten days of culture. It was two doses of either the BNT162b2 or mRNA-1273 vaccine that participants received. The receptor was isolated from a human donor who received a COVID-19 vaccine. This rearrangement joins TRBV29-1 to TRBJ2-7; 7 nucleotides align to TRBD1. The sequences come from CD4+ T cells from PBMCs cultured without peptide, collected after COVID-19 vaccination. The CDR3 DNA follows: TGCAGCGTTGAGGGGACAGACTACGAGCAGTACTTC. The encoded protein is CSVEGTDYEQYF.